The TCR beta chain described here comes from a study of immune characterization of retroperitoneal liposarcoma. TCRdb re-analysed the PCR reads in MiXCR, keeping a single row per CDR3 protein. The table includes roughly 11,000 distinct CDR3 sequences, roughly 22% detected once. This clonotype originated in a female donor with retroperitoneal liposarcoma. The sequenced sample was blood.

CDR3 amino acids: CASSQGAGEKLFF. The CDR3 bases are TGTGCCAGCAGTCAGGGGGCTGGGGAAAAACTGTTTTTT. The J gene is TRBJ1-4, the V gene TRBV6-1; 8 bases match TRBD1. Germline CDR1 MNHNS, CDR2 SASEGT. The CDR3 sequence is 13 residues long. V shed 5 bases and J 8 bases; nucleotides not matched to a gene: 4.